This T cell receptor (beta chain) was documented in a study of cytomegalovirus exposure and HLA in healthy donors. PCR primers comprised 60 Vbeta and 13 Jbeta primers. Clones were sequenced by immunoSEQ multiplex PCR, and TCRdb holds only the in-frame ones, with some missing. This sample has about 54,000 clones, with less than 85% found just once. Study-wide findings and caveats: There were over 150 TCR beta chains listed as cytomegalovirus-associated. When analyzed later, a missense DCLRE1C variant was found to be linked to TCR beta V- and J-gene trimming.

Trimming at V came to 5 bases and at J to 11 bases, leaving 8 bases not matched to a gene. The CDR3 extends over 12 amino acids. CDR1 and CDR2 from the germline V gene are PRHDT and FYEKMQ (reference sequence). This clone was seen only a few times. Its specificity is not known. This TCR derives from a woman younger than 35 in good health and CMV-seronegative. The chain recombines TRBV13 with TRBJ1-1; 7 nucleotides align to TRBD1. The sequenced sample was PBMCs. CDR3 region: CASSLSDRVAFF. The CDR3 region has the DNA TGTGCCAGCAGCCTCTCCGACAGGGTGGCTTTCTTT. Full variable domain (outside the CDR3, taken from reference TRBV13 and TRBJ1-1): AAGVIQSPRHLIKEKRETATLKCYPIPRHDTVYWYQQGPGQDPQFLISFYEKMQSDKGSIPDRFSAQQFSDYHSELNMSSLELGDSALYFCASSLSDRVAFFGQGTRLTVV.